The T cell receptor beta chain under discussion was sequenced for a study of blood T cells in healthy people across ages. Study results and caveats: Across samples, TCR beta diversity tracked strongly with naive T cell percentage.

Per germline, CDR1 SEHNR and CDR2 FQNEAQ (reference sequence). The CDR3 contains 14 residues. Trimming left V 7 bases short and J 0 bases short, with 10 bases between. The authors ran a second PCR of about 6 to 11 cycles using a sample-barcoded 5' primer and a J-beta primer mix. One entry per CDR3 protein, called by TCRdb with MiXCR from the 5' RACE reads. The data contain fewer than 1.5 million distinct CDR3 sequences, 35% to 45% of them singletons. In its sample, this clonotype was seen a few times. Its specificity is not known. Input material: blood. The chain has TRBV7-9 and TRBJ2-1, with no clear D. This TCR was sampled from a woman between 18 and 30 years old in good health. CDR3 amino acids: CASTSRSSYNEQFF. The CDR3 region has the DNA TGTGCCAGCACCTCCAGGAGCTCCTACAATGAGCAGTTCTTC.